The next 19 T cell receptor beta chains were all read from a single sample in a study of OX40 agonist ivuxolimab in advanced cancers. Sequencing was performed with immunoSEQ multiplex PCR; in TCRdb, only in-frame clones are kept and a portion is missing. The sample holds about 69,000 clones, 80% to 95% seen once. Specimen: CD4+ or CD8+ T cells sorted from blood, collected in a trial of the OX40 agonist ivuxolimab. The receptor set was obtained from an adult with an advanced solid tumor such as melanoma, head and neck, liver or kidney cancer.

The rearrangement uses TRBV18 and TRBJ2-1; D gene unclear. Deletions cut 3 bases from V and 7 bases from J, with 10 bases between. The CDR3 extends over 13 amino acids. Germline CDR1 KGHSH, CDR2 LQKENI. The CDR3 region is CASSPDLSNEQFF. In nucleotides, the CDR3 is TGTGCCAGCTCACCGGACCTTTCTAATGAGCAGTTCTTC.

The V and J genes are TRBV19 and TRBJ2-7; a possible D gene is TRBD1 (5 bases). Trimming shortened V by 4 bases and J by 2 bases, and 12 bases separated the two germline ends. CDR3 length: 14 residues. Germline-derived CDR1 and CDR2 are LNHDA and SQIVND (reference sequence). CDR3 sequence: CASSNPGRPYEQYF. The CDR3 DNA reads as TGTGCCAGTAGTAACCCAGGGCGACCCTACGAGCAGTACTTC.

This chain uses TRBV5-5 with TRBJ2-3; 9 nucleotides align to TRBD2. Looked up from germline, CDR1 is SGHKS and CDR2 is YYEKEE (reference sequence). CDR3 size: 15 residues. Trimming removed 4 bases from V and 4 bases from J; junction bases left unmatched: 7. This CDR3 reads CASSKLSGSSDTQYF. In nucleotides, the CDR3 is TGTGCCAGCAGCAAACTTAGCGGGAGTTCAGATACGCAGTATTTT.

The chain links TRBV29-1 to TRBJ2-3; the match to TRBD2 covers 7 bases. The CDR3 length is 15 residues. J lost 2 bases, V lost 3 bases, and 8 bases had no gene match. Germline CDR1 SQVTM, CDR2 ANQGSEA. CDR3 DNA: TGCAGCGTTGAGGTAAAGCGGGGAAACACAGATACGCAGTATTTT. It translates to CSVEVKRGNTDTQYF.

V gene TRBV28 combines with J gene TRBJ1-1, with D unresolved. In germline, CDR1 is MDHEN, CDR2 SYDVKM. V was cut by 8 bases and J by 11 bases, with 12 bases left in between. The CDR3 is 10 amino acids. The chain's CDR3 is CASYSRAAFF. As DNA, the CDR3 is TGTGCCAGCTACTCTCGTGCGGCTTTCTTT.

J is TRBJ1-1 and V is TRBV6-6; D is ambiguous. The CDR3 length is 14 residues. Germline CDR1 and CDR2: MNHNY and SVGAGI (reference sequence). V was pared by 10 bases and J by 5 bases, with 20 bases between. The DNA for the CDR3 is TGTGCCATCCTCGGATTGGTCTCGAGGACTGAAGCTTTCTTT. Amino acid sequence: CAILGLVSRTEAFF.

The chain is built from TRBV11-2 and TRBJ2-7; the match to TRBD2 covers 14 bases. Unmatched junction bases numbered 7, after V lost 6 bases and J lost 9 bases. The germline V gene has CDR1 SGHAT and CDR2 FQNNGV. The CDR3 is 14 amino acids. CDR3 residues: CASRPGTSGSVQYF. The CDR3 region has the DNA TGTGCCAGCAGGCCCGGGACTAGCGGGAGTGTGCAGTACTTC.

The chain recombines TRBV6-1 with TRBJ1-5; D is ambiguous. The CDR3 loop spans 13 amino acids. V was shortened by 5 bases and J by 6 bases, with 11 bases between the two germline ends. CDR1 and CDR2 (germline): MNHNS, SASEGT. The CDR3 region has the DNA TGTGCCAGCAGTAGTTTCGCGGGTCAGCCCCAGCATTTT. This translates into CASSSFAGQPQHF.

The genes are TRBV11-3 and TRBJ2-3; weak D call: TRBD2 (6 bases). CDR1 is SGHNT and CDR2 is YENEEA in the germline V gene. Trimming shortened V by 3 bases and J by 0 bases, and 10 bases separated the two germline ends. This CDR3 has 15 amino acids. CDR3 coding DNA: TGTGCCAGCAGCTTGGGTAGCGGTAGCACAGATACGCAGTATTTT. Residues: CASSLGSGSTDTQYF.

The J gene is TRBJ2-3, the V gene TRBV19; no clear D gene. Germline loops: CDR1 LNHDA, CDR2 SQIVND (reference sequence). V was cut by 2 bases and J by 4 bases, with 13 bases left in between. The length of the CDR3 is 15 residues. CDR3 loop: CASSIILQSPDTQYF. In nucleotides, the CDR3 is TGTGCCAGTAGTATAATTTTACAGTCCCCAGATACGCAGTATTTT.

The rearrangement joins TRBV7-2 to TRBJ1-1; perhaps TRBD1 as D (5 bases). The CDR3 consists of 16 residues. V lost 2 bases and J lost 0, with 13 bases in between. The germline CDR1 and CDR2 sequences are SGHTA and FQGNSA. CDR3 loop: CASSLRPGRLNTEAFF. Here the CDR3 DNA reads TGTGCCAGCAGCTTACGTCCAGGGCGTTTGAACACTGAAGCTTTCTTT. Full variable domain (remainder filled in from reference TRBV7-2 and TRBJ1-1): GAGVSQSPSNKVTEKGKDVELRCDPISGHTALYWYRQSLGQGLEFLIYFQGNSAPDKSGLPSDRFSAERTGGSVSTLTIQRTQQEDSAVYLCASSLRPGRLNTEAFFGQGTRLTVV.

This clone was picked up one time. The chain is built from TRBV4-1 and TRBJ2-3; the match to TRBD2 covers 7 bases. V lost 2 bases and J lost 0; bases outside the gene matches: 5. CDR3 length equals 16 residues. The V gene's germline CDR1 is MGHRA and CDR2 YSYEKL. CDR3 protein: CASSQFSGSSTDTQYF. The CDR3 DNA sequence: TGCGCCAGCAGCCAATTTAGCGGGTCAAGCACAGATACGCAGTATTTT.

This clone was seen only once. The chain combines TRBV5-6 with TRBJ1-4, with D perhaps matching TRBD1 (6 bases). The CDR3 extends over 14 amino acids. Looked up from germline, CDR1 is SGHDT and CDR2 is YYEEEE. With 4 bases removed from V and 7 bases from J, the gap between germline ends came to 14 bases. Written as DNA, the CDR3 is TGTGCCAGCAGCGCCACAGGGAGGACTGAAAAACTGTTTTTT. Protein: CASSATGRTEKLFF.

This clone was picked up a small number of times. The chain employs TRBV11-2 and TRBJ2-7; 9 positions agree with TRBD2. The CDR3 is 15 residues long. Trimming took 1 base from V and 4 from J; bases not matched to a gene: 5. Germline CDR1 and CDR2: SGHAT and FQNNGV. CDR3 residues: CASSLGAGGGYEQYF. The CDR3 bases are TGTGCCAGCAGCTTAGGAGCGGGAGGTGGTTACGAGCAGTACTTC.

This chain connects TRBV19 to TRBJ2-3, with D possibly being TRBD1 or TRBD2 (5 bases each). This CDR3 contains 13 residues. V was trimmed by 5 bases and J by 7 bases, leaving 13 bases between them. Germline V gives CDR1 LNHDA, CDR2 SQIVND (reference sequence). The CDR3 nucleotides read TGTGCCAGTAGTCTCGCCGGGACCCATACGCAGTATTTT. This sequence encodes CASSLAGTHTQYF.

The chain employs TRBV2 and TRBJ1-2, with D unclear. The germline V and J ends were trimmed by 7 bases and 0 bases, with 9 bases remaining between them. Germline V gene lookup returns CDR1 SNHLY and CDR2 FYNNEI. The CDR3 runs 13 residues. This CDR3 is CASIERSNYGYTF. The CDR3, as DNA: TGTGCCAGCATCGAGAGGTCTAACTATGGCTACACCTTC. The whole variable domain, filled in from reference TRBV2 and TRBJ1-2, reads EPEVTQTPSHQVTQMGQEVILRCVPISNHLYFYWYRQILGQKVEFLVSFYNNEISEKSEIFDDQFSVERPDGSNFTLKIRSTKLEDSAMYFCASIERSNYGYTFGSGTRLTVV.

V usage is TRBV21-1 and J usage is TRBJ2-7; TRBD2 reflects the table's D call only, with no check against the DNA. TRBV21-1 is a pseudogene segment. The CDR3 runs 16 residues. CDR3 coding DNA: TGTGCCAGCAGCAAAGGCCCAGCGGGAAGCTCCTACGAGCAGTACTTC. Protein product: CASSKGPAGSSYEQYF.

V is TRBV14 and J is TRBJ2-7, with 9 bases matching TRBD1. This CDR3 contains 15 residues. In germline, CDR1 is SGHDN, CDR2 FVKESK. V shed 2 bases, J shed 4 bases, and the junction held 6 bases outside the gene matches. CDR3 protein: CASSQKWDRAYEQYF. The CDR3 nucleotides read TGTGCCAGCAGCCAAAAATGGGACAGGGCTTACGAGCAGTACTTC.

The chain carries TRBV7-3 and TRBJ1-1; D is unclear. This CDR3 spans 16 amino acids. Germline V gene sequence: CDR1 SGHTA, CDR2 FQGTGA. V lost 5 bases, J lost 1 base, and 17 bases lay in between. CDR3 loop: CASSHRHMVGNTEAFF. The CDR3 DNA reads TGTGCCAGCAGCCACCGACACATGGTGGGGAACACTGAAGCTTTCTTT.